This record concerns one TCR beta chain sequence. It has no known antigen specificity. Per-nucleotide qualities are absent, and no much larger clonotype sits a single base away. This sample is part of a study of shared clonotypes between healthy human individuals (TCRdb year 2020). Background on the whole study: The cohort comprised a couple of women and a few men aged 18 to 49 years. Leukapheresis yielded between about 0.85 and 9.5 billion PBMCs per donor. Per donor, three plates each were used for CD4 naive and CD4 memory, two for CD8 naive, and one for CD8 memory. To increase sequencing depth and limit assay-specific biases, TCR repertoire library preparation and sequencing were carried out by different laboratories using diverse techniques. Blood TCR repertoires of five healthy adults were deeply sequenced to estimate repertoire size and the extent of clonotype sharing between individuals.

The donors were healthy, HIV-negative adults with no recently reported acute infections or vaccinations. Every donor was a Caucasian adult residing in Nashville, Tennessee, USA. CD4+ T cells were enriched by magnetic negative selection; naive cells were then positively selected on CD45RA, and the negative fraction formed the memory subset. Blood was collected by leukapheresis, and PBMCs were isolated by Ficoll-Histopaque density gradient centrifugation and then cryopreserved in liquid nitrogen vapor phase. Analytical flow cytometry was used to check the purity and quantity of every magnetically sorted T cell population. Each sorted fraction had its genomic DNA isolated and then quantified by UV absorbance on a Nanodrop 2000c. V trim: 6 bases; J trim: 0 bases; unmatched bases: 4. Sequences KGHSH (CDR1) and LQKENI (CDR2) are obtained from the germline V gene. From its cysteine to its phenylalanine, the CDR3 spans 14 amino acids. Only CDR3 DNA remains: 42 bases, in frame from the first base.

Using the deep immunoSEQ assay, multiplex PCR amplified TCR CDR3 regions from genomic DNA. Extracted genomic DNA from each cell subset was distributed evenly across all wells of several immunoSEQ 96-well plates, and each plate was treated as a replicate. Each replicate PCR for sorted subsets received roughly 0.2 ug genomic DNA, equal to tens of thousands of T cell genomes. Purified libraries were quantified with a Qubit 3.0 fluorometer, sized on a Bioanalyzer 2100, and re-quantified with the KAPA Library Quantification kit. Each immunoSEQ 96-well plate was sequenced on its own single-read 150-cycle Illumina NextSeq 550 flow cell. The authors' analysis ran thus. The immunoSEQ output contained only junctional sequences without quality scores, so filtering could not match that applied to full-length reads. Sequences were annotated with PyIR, a Python wrapper for IgBLAST v1.9, and V/J genes and CDR3 were assigned using IMGT germline references. Reads with weak V/J assignments (E-value above 1e-6), missing CDR3, stop codons, out-of-frame junctions, or ambiguous translated residues were removed. V3J clonotypes were defined by identical inferred V gene, J gene, and CDR3 amino acid sequence. Percentage overlap between repertoires was computed as shared unique clonotypes divided by the size of the smaller repertoire. Richness of each repertoire was evaluated using RTK rarefaction, the Chao1 estimator, and Recon v2.1 estimates of unobserved clonotypes. OLGA was used to compute generation probabilities for all TCRbeta clonotypes that the gDNA method yielded from four donors. TCRdb took this table from immuneACCESS and kept in-frame rearrangements with V and J called. Such tables lack part of the clones; where checked against another copy, unresolved V genes explain under half of the gap, and the rest is unexplained. V and J calls and clone size are copied from that table; D and trimming were computed from the DNA. The sample data list around 2,000,000 clones, and 95% of these were observed just once. Of the sample, 0.13% is held by the ten largest clones.

The paper as a whole reports these results and caveats: Sampling was restricted to blood, and TCR repertoires in tissues likely differ from the TCR repertoires found in blood. When a few donors were compared, the shared fraction of clonotypes was around 5% for naive CD4, 3.5% to 4% for naive CD8, 2% to 2.5% for memory CD4, and 0.4% for memory CD8. Higher generation probabilities were observed for clonotypes shared by all four sorted-subset donors than for non-shared clonotypes. Based on pairwise subsampling, the degree of clonotype sharing among donors was expected to be affected by sequencing depth. Even with the large sequencing depth, rarefaction of the sorted-subset datasets indicated that sequencing was incomplete. Naive subsets generally had larger estimated clonotype richness than memory subsets did. Because the study included only a small number of donors, the genetic and exposure-history diversity represented was limited.

The source is a man between 18 and 29 years old in good health. Sequencing was done on a sample of naive CD4+ T cells sorted from blood. The cell subset or site label corresponds to: CD45RA+ positively selected. The chain links TRBV18 with TRBJ1-1; TRBD1 agrees with 7 junctional bases. In nucleotide form, the sequence is TGTGCCAGCTCGGAGGGACAGCTGAACACTGAAGCTTTCTTT. It translates to CASSEGQLNTEAFF.